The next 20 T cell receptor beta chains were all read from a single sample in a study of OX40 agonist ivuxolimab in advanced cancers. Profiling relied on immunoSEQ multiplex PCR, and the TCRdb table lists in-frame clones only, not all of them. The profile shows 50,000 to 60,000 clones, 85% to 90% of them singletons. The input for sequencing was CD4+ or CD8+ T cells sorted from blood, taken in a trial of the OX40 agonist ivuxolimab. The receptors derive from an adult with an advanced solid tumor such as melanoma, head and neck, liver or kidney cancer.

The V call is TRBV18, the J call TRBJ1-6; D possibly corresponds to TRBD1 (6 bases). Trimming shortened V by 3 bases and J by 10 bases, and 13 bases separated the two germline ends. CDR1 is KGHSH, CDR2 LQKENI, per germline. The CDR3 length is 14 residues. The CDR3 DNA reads TGTGCCAGCTCACCCTCCTCTGGGGGCTCACCCCTCCACTTT. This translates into CASSPSSGGSPLHF.

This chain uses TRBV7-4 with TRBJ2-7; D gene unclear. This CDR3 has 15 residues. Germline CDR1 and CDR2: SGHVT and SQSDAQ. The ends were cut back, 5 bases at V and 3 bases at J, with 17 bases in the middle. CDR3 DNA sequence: TGTGCCAGCAGCCCCCGACACAGAACCCACTACGAGCAGTACTTC. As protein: CASSPRHRTHYEQYF.

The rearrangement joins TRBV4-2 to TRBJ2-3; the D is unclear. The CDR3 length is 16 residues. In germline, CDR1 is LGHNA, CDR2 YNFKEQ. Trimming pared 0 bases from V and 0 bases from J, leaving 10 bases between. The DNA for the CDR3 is TGTGCCAGCAGCCAAGACCCCAGACCTAGCACAGATACGCAGTATTTT. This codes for CASSQDPRPSTDTQYF.

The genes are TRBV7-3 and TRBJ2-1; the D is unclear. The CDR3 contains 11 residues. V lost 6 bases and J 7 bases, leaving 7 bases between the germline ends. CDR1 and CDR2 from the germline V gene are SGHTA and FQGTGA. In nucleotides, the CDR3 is TGTGCCAGCAGTCCCGGTAATGAGCAGTTCTTC. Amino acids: CASSPGNEQFF.

DNA of the CDR3: TGTGCCAGCAGCCAAGTAGGCGTCCACGAGCAGTACTTC. Translated: CASSQVGVHEQYF. The chain employs TRBV4-2 and TRBJ2-7; D is undetermined. This CDR3 is 13 amino acids long. V was shortened by 1 base and J by 5 bases, with 9 bases between the two germline ends. CDR1 LGHNA and CDR2 YNFKEQ come from the germline V gene.

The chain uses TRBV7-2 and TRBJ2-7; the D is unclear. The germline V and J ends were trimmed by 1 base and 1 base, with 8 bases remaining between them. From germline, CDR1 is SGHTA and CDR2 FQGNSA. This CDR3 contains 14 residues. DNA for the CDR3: TGTGCCAGCAGCTTAGATGTGTCATCCTACGAGCAGTACTTC. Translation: CASSLDVSSYEQYF.

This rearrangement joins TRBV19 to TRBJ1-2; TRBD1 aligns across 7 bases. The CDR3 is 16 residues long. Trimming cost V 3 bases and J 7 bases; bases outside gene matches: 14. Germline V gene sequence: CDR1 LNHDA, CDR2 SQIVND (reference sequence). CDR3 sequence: CASSIAGFRGLSGYTF. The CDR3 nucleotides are TGTGCCAGTAGTATTGCGGGGTTTAGGGGGCTAAGTGGCTACACCTTC.

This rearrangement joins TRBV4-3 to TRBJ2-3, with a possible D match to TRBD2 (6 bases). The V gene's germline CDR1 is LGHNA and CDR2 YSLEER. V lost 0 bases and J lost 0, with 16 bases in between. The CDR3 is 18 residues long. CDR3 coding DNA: TGCGCCAGCAGCCAAGATTTGGTGGGAGGCACCAGCACAGATACGCAGTATTTT. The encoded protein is CASSQDLVGGTSTDTQYF.

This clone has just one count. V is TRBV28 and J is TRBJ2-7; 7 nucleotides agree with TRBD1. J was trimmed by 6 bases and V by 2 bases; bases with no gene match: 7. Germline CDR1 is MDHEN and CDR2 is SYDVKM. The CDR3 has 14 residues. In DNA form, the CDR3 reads TGTGCCAGCAGTTTAACGGCCAAGGGGGCCGAGCAGTACTTC. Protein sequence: CASSLTAKGAEQYF.

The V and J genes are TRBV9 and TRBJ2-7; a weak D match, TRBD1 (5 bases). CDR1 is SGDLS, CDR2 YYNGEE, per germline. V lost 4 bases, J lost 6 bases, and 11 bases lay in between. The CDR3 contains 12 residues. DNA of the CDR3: TGTGCCAGCAGCACCCGACAGAGCGAGCAGTACTTC. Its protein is CASSTRQSEQYF.

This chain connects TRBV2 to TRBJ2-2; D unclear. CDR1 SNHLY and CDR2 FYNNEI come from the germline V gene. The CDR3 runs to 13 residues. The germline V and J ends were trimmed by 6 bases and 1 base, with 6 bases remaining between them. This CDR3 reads CASRAENTGELFF. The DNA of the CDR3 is TGTGCCAGCAGGGCGGAGAACACCGGGGAGCTGTTTTTT.

The DNA for the CDR3 is TGCGCCAGCAGCCCCGGGACAGGGGGAAACATTCAGTACTTC. This translates into CASSPGTGGNIQYF. The genes are TRBV5-1 and TRBJ2-4, with 11 bases identical to TRBD1. V lost 4 bases and J lost 6; bases outside the gene matches: 3. CDR3 size: 14 residues. The V gene's germline CDR1 is SGHRS and CDR2 YFSETQ.

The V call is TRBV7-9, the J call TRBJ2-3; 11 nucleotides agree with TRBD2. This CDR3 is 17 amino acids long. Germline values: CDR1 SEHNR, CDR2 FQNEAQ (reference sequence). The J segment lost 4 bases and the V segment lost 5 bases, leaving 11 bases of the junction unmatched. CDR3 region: CASSRGLAARGADTQYF. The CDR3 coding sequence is TGTGCCAGCAGCAGGGGACTAGCGGCCCGGGGCGCAGATACGCAGTATTTT.

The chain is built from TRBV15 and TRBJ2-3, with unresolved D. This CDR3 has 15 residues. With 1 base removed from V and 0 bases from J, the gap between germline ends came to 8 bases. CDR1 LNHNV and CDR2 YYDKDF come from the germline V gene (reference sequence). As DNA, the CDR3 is TGTGCCACCAGCAGAGCTACAGCTAGCACAGATACGCAGTATTTT. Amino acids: CATSRATASTDTQYF.

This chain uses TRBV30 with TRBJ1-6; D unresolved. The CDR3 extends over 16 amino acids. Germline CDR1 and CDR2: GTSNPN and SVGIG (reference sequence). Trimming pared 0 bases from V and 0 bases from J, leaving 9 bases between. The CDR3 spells CAWSVNRVSYNSPLHF. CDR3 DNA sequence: TGTGCCTGGAGTGTAAACAGAGTCTCCTATAATTCACCCCTCCACTTT.

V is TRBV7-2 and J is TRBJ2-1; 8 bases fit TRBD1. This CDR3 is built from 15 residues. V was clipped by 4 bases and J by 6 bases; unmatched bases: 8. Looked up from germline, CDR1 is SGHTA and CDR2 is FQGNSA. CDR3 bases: TGTGCCAGCAGCTCCCTCAGGGGGCGGCCCAATGAGCAGTTCTTC. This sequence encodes CASSSLRGRPNEQFF.

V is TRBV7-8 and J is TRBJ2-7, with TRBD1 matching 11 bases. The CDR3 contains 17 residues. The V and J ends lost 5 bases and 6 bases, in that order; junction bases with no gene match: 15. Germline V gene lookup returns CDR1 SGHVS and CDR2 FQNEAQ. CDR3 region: CASSQRDRGMNLGEQYF. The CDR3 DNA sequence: TGTGCCAGCAGCCAACGGGACAGGGGGATGAATCTCGGCGAGCAGTACTTC.

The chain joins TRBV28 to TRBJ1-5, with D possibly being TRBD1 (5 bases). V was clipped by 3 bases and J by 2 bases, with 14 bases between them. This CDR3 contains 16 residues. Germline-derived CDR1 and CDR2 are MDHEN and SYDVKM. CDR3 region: CASSFIGGGRNQPQHF. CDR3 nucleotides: TGTGCCAGCAGTTTTATCGGGGGGGGACGCAATCAGCCCCAGCATTTT.

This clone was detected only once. As DNA, the CDR3 is TGTGCCACTAGCGGGAGGGCAGGGTACAATGAGCAGTTCTTC. Its translation is CATSGRAGYNEQFF. The gene calls are TRBV5-4 and TRBJ2-1, with 12 bases matching TRBD2. Germline CDR1 and CDR2: SGHNT and YYREEE (reference sequence). This CDR3 spans 14 amino acids. V gave up 9 bases and J gave up 4 bases; unmatched junction bases: 5.

CDR3 region: CASSDRGGNTEAFF. The CDR3 DNA reads TGTGCCAGTAGTGACAGGGGCGGGAACACTGAAGCTTTCTTT. This chain connects TRBV19 to TRBJ1-1, with 8 bases lining up with TRBD1. Germline CDR1 LNHDA, CDR2 SQIVND (reference sequence). After removal of 5 bases from V and 1 base from J, the junction contained 3 bases not matched to a gene. This CDR3 is 14 amino acids long.